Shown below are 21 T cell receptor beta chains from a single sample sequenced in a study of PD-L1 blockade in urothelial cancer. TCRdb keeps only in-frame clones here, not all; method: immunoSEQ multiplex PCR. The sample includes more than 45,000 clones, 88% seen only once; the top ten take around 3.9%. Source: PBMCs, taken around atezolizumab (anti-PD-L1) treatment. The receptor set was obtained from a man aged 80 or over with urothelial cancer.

Written as DNA, the CDR3 is TGTGCCAGCAGTGTGCTAGCGGGTGGGATGGGGGATGAGCAGTTCTTC. Translation gives CASSVLAGGMGDEQFF. The gene calls are TRBV2 and TRBJ2-1, with 8 bases aligning to TRBD2. Germline CDR1 and CDR2: SNHLY and FYNNEI. Trimming at V came to 4 bases and at J to 8 bases, leaving 13 bases not matched to a gene. CDR3 length: 16 residues.

The CDR3 region is CASSEEPGTIRGGYTF. In DNA form, the CDR3 reads TGTGCCAGCAGTGAAGAGCCCGGGACAATCAGAGGTGGCTACACCTTC. The chain employs TRBV6-1 and TRBJ1-2; possible D gene TRBD1, 6 bases. Germline loops: CDR1 MNHNS, CDR2 SASEGT. The CDR3 spans 16 residues. Trimming removed 1 base at V and 7 bases at J, with 19 bases between.

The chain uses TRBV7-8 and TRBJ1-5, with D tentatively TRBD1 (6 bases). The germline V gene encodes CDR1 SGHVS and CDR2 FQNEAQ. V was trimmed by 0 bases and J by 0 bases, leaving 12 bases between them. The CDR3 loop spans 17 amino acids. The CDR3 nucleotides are TGTGCCAGCAGCTTAGCAGAGGGGGACGATAGCAATCAGCCCCAGCATTTT. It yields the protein CASSLAEGDDSNQPQHF.

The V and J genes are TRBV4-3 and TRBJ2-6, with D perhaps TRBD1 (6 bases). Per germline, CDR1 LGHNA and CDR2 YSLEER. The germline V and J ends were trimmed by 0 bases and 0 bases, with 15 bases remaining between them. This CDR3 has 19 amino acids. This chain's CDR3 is CASSQDLGTGYSGANVLTF. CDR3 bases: TGCGCCAGCAGCCAAGATCTAGGAACAGGGTACTCTGGGGCCAACGTCCTGACTTTC.

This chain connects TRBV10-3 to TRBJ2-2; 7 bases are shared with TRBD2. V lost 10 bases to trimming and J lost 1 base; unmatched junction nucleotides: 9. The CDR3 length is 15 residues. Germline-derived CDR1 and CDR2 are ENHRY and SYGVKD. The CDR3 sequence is CATTREGLNTGELFF. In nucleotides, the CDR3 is TGTGCCACCACGAGGGAGGGCCTGAACACCGGGGAGCTGTTTTTT.

The CDR3 DNA sequence: TGTGCCAGCAGCTTATGGGGGAGGACTAATGAAAAACTGTTTTTT. Amino acids: CASSLWGRTNEKLFF. The rearrangement links TRBV7-2 to TRBJ1-4, with D possibly matching TRBD1 (5 bases). CDR1 is SGHTA and CDR2 is FQGNSA in the germline V gene. V was pared by 2 bases and J by 2 bases, with 9 bases between. The CDR3 is 15 residues long.

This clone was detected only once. This CDR3 reads CASSEVRQGALEKLFF. CDR3 in DNA: TGTGCCAGCAGTGAAGTTAGACAGGGGGCACTAGAAAAACTGTTTTTT. The chain uses TRBV25-1 and TRBJ1-4; the match to TRBD1 covers 10 bases. Trimming took 2 bases from V and 8 from J; bases not matched to a gene: 8. CDR3 length: 16 amino acids. CDR1 MGHDK and CDR2 SYGVNS come from the germline V gene.

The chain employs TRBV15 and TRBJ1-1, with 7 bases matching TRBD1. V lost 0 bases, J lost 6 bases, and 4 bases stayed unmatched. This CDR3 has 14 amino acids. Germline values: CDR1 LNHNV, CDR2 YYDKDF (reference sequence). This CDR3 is CATSREQGYAEAFF. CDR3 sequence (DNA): TGTGCCACCAGCAGAGAACAGGGGTACGCTGAAGCTTTCTTT.

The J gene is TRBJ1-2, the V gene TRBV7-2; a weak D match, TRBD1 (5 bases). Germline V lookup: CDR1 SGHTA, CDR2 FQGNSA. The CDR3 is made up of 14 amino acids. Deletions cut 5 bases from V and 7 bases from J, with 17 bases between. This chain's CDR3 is CASSPSGLVGGYTF. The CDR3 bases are TGTGCCAGCAGCCCCTCAGGGTTGGTAGGTGGCTACACCTTC.

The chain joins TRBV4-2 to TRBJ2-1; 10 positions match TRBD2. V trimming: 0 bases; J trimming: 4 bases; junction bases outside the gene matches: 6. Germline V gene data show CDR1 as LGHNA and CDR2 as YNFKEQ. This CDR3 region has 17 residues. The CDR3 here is CASSQEGLAGVYNEQFF. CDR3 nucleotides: TGTGCCAGCAGCCAAGAAGGCCTAGCGGGAGTGTACAATGAGCAGTTCTTC.

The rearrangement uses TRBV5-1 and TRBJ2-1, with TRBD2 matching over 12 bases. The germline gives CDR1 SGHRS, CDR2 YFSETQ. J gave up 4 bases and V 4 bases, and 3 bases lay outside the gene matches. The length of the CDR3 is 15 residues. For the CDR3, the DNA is TGCGCCAGCAGCCCTGGGACTAGCGGGTACAATGAGCAGTTCTTC. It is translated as CASSPGTSGYNEQFF.

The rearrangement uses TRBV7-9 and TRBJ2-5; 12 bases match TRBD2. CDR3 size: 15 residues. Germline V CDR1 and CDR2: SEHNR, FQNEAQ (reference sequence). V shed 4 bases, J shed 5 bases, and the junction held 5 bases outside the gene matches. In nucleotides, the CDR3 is TGTGCCAGCAGCTCGACTAGCGGGAGAGGGGAGACCCAGTACTTC. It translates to CASSSTSGRGETQYF.

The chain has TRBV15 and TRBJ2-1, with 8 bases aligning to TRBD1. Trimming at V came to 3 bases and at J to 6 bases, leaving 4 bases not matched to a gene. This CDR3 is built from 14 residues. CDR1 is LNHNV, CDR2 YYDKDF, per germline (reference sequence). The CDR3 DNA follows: TGTGCCACCAGCAGTGGACAGGGATCCAATGAGCAGTTCTTC. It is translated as CATSSGQGSNEQFF.

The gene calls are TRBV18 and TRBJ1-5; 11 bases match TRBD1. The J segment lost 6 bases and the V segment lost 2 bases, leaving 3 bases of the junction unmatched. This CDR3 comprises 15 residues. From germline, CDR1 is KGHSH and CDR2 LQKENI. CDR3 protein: CASSPRTGGGQPQHF. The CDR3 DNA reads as TGTGCCAGCTCACCAAGGACAGGGGGCGGTCAGCCCCAGCATTTT.

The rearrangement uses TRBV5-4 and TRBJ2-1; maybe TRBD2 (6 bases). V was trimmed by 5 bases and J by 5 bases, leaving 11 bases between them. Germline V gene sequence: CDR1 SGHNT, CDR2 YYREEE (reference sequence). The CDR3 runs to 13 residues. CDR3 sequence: CASRTGVNNEQFF. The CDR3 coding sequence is TGTGCCAGCAGGACGGGAGTGAACAATGAGCAGTTCTTC. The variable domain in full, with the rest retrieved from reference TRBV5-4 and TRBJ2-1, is ETGVTQSPTHLIKTRGQQVTLRCSSQSGHNTVSWYQQALGQGPQFIFQYYREEENGRGNFPPRFSGLQFPNYSSELNVNALELDDSALYLCASRTGVNNEQFFGPGTRLTVL.

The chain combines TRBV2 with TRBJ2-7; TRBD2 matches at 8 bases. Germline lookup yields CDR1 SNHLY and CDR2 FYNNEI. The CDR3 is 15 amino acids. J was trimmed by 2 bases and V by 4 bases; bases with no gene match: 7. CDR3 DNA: TGTGCCAGCAGTGGAACTAGCGGTACTCCCTACGAGCAGTACTTC. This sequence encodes CASSGTSGTPYEQYF.

CDR3 bases: TGTGCCAGCAGTGAAGTTGCTAGCGGTAACAATGAGCAGTTCTTC. This translates into CASSEVASGNNEQFF. This chain links TRBV2 with TRBJ2-1; 7 nucleotides agree with TRBD2. Germline CDR1 is SNHLY and CDR2 is FYNNEI. V lost 1 base and J lost 5; bases outside the gene matches: 5. This CDR3 has 15 residues.

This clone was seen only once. DNA for the CDR3: TGTGCCAGCTCACCACATCCCAAAGAGACCCAGTACTTC. Residues: CASSPHPKETQYF. The chain couples TRBV18 to TRBJ2-5; D gene uncertain. CDR1 and CDR2 (germline): KGHSH, LQKENI. V was shortened by 1 base and J by 3 bases, with 6 bases between the two germline ends. The CDR3 has 13 amino acids. Full variable domain (rest looked up from reference TRBV18 and TRBJ2-5): NAGVMQNPRHLVRRRGQEARLRCSPMKGHSHVYWYRQLPEEGLKFMVYLQKENIIDESGMPKERFSAEFPKEGPSILRIQQVVRGDSAAYFCASSPHPKETQYFGPGTRLLVL.

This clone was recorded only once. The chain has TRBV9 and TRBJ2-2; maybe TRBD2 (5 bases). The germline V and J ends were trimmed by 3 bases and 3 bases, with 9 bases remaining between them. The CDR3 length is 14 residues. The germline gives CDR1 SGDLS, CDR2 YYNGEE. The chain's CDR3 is CASSGLRDTGELFF. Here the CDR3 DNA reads TGTGCCAGCAGCGGACTGAGGGACACCGGGGAGCTGTTTTTT.

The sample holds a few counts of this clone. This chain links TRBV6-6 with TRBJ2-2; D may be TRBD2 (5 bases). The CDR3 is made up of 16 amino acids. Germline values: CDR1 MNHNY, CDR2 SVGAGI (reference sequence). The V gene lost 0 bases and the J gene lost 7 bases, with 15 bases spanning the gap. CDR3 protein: CASSYSHPGVIGELFF. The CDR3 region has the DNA TGTGCCAGCAGTTACTCGCACCCCGGGGTTATCGGGGAGCTGTTTTTT.

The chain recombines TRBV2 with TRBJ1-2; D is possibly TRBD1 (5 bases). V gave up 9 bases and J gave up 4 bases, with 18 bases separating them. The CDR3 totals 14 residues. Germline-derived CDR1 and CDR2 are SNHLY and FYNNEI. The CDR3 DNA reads TGTGCCAGTAGAAACGGGGGGGTGCGCTATGGCTACACCTTC. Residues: CASRNGGVRYGYTF.